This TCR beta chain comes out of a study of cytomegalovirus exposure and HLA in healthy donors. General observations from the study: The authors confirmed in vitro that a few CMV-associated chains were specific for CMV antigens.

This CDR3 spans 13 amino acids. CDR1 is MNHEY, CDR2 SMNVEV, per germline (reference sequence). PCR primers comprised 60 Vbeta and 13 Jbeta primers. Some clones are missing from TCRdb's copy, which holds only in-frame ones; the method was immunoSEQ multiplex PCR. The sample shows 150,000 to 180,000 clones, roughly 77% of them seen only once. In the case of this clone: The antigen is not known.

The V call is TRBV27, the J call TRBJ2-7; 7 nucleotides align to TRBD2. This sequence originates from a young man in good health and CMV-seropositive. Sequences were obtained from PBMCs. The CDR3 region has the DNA TGTGCTGCGAGCCAGCGGGGCTCCTACGAGCAGTACTTC. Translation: CAASQRGSYEQYF.